This T cell receptor beta chain was captured by sequencing in a study of regulatory T cells in long-lasting Graves disease. Arm-PCR with iRepertoire HTBI primers amplified the CDR3 regions for these TCR beta libraries. TCRdb called the multiplex PCR reads again in MiXCR, with one record for every CDR3 protein. Among about 460,000 distinct CDR3 sequences listed, around 13% were seen once. Ten or more counts support this clonotype. Time point reported: newly diagnosed GD, antithyroid drugs for less than 3 months. With RNA extracted from PBMCs as input, the TCR library was made. Per germline, CDR1 MNHEY and CDR2 SVGEGT. This CDR3 region has 16 residues. The V end lost 10 bases, the J end lost 0 bases, and 22 bases lay between the germline ends. These same data were also listed under a study on T cells in Graves' hyperthyroidism and ophthalmopathy.

This sample comprised peripheral blood mononuclear cells (PBMCs), obtained at new diagnosis, from a patient treated with antithyroid drugs. The chain has TRBV6-2 or TRBV6-3 and TRBJ2-7, with D perhaps TRBD2 (6 bases). This receptor was obtained from a woman between 45 and 60 years old with Graves disease. The CDR3 nucleotides read TGTGCCACCACTATCACGATCGGGAGTGGCTCCTACGAGCAGTACTTC. Translating gives CATTITIGSGSYEQYF.